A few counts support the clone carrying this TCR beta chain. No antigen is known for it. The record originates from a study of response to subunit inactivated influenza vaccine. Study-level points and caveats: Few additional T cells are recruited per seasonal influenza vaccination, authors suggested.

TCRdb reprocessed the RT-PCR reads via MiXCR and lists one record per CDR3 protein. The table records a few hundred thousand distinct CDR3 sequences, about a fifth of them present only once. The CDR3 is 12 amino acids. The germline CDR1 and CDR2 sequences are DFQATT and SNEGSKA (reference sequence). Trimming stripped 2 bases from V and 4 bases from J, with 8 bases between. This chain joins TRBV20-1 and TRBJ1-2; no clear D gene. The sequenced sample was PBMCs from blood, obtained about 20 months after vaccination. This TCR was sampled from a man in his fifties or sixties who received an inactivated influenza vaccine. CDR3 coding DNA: TGCAGTGCTAGACCCTTGGCCTATGGCTACACCTTC. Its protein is CSARPLAYGYTF.